The rows below give T cell receptor beta chains drawn from one sample of a study of vaccination effects on CD4 cells after COVID-19. Their antigens remain unidentified. Clones were sequenced by immunoSEQ multiplex PCR, and TCRdb holds only the in-frame ones, with some missing. The data contain about 48,000 clones, 50% to 70% of them singletons. The sequenced sample was CD4+ T cells from PBMCs cultured without peptide, obtained before COVID-19 vaccination. These receptors originate from a human donor who received a COVID-19 vaccine. Both conserved end residues are part of each CDR3. Fields, in order: clone size, D gene, V gene, J gene, CDR3 protein, CDR3 DNA. D genes are given only for firm matches. Expanded clones get a size class; other rows say once, few or many, or leave the size out.

clone_size: NA; d_call: TRBD1; v_call: TRBV29-1; j_call: TRBJ2-5; cdr3_aa: CSAPGQGTETQYF; cdr3_nt: TGCAGCGCACCGGGACAGGGGACGGAGACCCAGTACTTC
clone_size: NA; d_call: NA; v_call: TRBV6-6; j_call: TRBJ2-5; cdr3_aa: CASSQEGETQYF; cdr3_nt: TGTGCCAGCAGCCAAGAGGGGGAGACCCAGTACTTC
clone_size: NA; d_call: TRBD1; v_call: TRBV7-9; j_call: TRBJ2-2; cdr3_aa: CASSPRTGGMSNTGELFF; cdr3_nt: TGTGCCAGCAGCCCCAGGACAGGGGGAATGTCGAACACCGGGGAGCTGTTTTTT
clone_size: NA; d_call: NA; v_call: TRBV28; j_call: TRBJ1-4; cdr3_aa: CASSLGVIATNEKLFF; cdr3_nt: TGTGCCAGCAGTCTGGGGGTGATTGCAACTAATGAAAAACTGTTTTTT
clone_size: NA; d_call: NA; v_call: TRBV12-3/TRBV12-4; j_call: TRBJ2-7; cdr3_aa: CASSFSRGYEQYF; cdr3_nt: TGTGCCAGCAGTTTTTCGCGGGGTTACGAGCAGTACTTC
clone_size: NA; d_call: NA; v_call: TRBV5-8; j_call: TRBJ2-3; cdr3_aa: CASSYRTGTAFTDTQYF; cdr3_nt: TGTGCCAGCAGCTATCGAACCGGGACGGCGTTCACAGATACGCAGTATTTT
clone_size: NA; d_call: TRBD1; v_call: TRBV20-1; j_call: TRBJ1-4; cdr3_aa: CSASGDSWYERKLFF; cdr3_nt: TGCAGTGCTAGTGGGGACAGCTGGTATGAGAGAAAACTGTTTTTT
clone_size: NA; d_call: NA; v_call: TRBV2; j_call: TRBJ2-6; cdr3_aa: CASSPGTSGANVLTF; cdr3_nt: TGTGCCAGCAGTCCAGGGACCTCTGGGGCCAACGTCCTGACTTTC
clone_size: NA; d_call: NA; v_call: TRBV6-6; j_call: TRBJ2-7; cdr3_aa: CASSYSKPYEQYF; cdr3_nt: TGTGCCAGCAGTTACTCGAAACCCTACGAGCAGTACTTC
clone_size: NA; d_call: NA; v_call: TRBV29-1; j_call: TRBJ1-1; cdr3_aa: CSVDLGTGAGTEAFF; cdr3_nt: TGCAGCGTTGATCTCGGGACCGGGGCAGGGACTGAAGCTTTCTTT
clone_size: NA; d_call: NA; v_call: TRBV18; j_call: TRBJ2-1; cdr3_aa: CASSPMPGFANEQFF; cdr3_nt: TGTGCCAGCTCACCAATGCCGGGGTTTGCCAATGAGCAGTTCTTC
clone_size: NA; d_call: TRBD1; v_call: TRBV25-1; j_call: TRBJ1-4; cdr3_aa: CASSDPGTGGKKLFF; cdr3_nt: TGTGCCAGCAGTGACCCCGGGACAGGCGGCAAAAAACTGTTTTTT
clone_size: few; d_call: NA; v_call: TRBV9; j_call: TRBJ2-1; cdr3_aa: CASSVGAGTSYNEQFF; cdr3_nt: TGTGCCAGCAGCGTAGGGGCAGGGACCTCCTACAATGAGCAGTTCTTC
clone_size: NA; d_call: TRBD1; v_call: TRBV19; j_call: TRBJ2-3; cdr3_aa: CASSITGENTQYF; cdr3_nt: TGTGCCAGTAGTATCACAGGGGAGAATACGCAGTATTTT
clone_size: NA; d_call: TRBD2; v_call: TRBV6-2/TRBV6-3; j_call: TRBJ2-2; cdr3_aa: CASSYGASGSGELFF; cdr3_nt: TGTGCCAGCAGTTACGGCGCTAGCGGGAGTGGGGAGCTGTTTTTT
clone_size: NA; d_call: TRBD1; v_call: TRBV19; j_call: TRBJ2-7; cdr3_aa: CASSTDRGSYEQYF; cdr3_nt: TGTGCCAGTAGTACGGACAGGGGGTCCTACGAGCAGTACTTC
clone_size: once; d_call: NA; v_call: TRBV9; j_call: TRBJ2-3; cdr3_aa: CASSVAGSFTDTQYF; cdr3_nt: TGTGCCAGCAGCGTAGCGGGTTCGTTCACAGATACGCAGTATTTT
clone_size: NA; d_call: TRBD1; v_call: TRBV19; j_call: TRBJ2-7; cdr3_aa: CASRGQGVYEQYF; cdr3_nt: TGTGCCAGCCGGGGACAGGGGGTATACGAGCAGTACTTC
clone_size: NA; d_call: NA; v_call: TRBV12-3/TRBV12-4; j_call: TRBJ2-7; cdr3_aa: CASSIQRDRKQYF; cdr3_nt: TGTGCCAGCAGTATCCAGCGGGACAGAAAACAGTACTTC
clone_size: NA; d_call: TRBD1; v_call: TRBV19; j_call: TRBJ1-6; cdr3_aa: CASSIGQALNSPLHF; cdr3_nt: TGTGCCAGTAGTATTGGACAGGCCTTAAATTCACCCCTCCACTTT
clone_size: NA; d_call: NA; v_call: TRBV4-1; j_call: TRBJ1-5; cdr3_aa: CASSPSPLGGSNQPQHF; cdr3_nt: TGCGCCAGCAGCCCATCGCCCCTCGGGGGAAGCAATCAGCCCCAGCATTTT
clone_size: NA; d_call: TRBD2; v_call: TRBV9; j_call: TRBJ2-5; cdr3_aa: CASSVAGAGGWETQYF; cdr3_nt: TGTGCCAGCAGCGTAGCGGGAGCGGGGGGCTGGGAGACCCAGTACTTC
clone_size: NA; d_call: NA; v_call: TRBV30; j_call: TRBJ2-7; cdr3_aa: CAWSALYEQYF; cdr3_nt: TGTGCCTGGTCGGCTTTGTACGAGCAGTACTTC
clone_size: NA; d_call: TRBD1; v_call: TRBV18; j_call: TRBJ1-1; cdr3_aa: CASSPTNTGTGGTEAFF; cdr3_nt: TGTGCCAGCTCGCCTACTAATACCGGGACAGGGGGTACTGAAGCTTTCTTT
clone_size: few; d_call: TRBD1; v_call: TRBV2; j_call: TRBJ1-1; cdr3_aa: CASSVEGAVAFF; cdr3_nt: TGTGCCAGCAGTGTTGAGGGGGCTGTGGCTTTCTTT
clone_size: few; d_call: TRBD2; v_call: TRBV14; j_call: TRBJ2-7; cdr3_aa: CASSQDWVAGDYEQYF; cdr3_nt: TGTGCCAGCAGCCAAGATTGGGTAGCGGGAGACTACGAGCAGTACTTC
clone_size: NA; d_call: TRBD1; v_call: TRBV6-4; j_call: TRBJ2-3; cdr3_aa: CASSDSGQGTDTQYF; cdr3_nt: TGTGCCAGCAGTGACTCGGGACAGGGGACAGATACGCAGTATTTT
clone_size: few; d_call: NA; v_call: TRBV6-6; j_call: TRBJ1-6; cdr3_aa: CASSYMTPLHF; cdr3_nt: TGTGCCAGCAGTTACATGACACCCCTCCACTTT
clone_size: NA; d_call: TRBD2; v_call: TRBV7-3; j_call: TRBJ2-1; cdr3_aa: CASSPTGTSGGAYNEQFF; cdr3_nt: TGTGCCAGCAGCCCAACCGGGACTAGCGGGGGAGCCTACAATGAGCAGTTCTTC
clone_size: NA; d_call: NA; v_call: TRBV5-6; j_call: TRBJ1-4; cdr3_aa: CASSRTPTAPNEKLFF; cdr3_nt: TGTGCCAGCAGCCGAACCCCGACAGCACCTAATGAAAAACTGTTTTTT
clone_size: NA; d_call: NA; v_call: TRBV7-9; j_call: TRBJ2-1; cdr3_aa: CASSFGPIGGEQFF; cdr3_nt: TGTGCCAGCAGCTTCGGGCCGATCGGGGGAGAGCAGTTCTTC
clone_size: NA; d_call: NA; v_call: TRBV19; j_call: TRBJ1-5; cdr3_aa: CASSIRIRSNQPQHF; cdr3_nt: TGTGCCAGTAGTATACGGATTCGGAGCAATCAGCCCCAGCATTTT
clone_size: NA; d_call: NA; v_call: TRBV4-2; j_call: TRBJ1-1; cdr3_aa: CASSRGSTANTEAFF; cdr3_nt: TGTGCCAGCAGCCGAGGATCGACCGCTAACACTGAAGCTTTCTTT
clone_size: few; d_call: TRBD2; v_call: TRBV3-1/TRBV3-2; j_call: TRBJ2-5; cdr3_aa: CASSRLVLASAGETQYF; cdr3_nt: TGTGCCAGCAGCCGCCTTGTACTAGCGAGTGCAGGGGAGACCCAGTACTTC
clone_size: NA; d_call: NA; v_call: TRBV7-9; j_call: TRBJ2-4; cdr3_aa: CASSLVAGGNIQYF; cdr3_nt: TGTGCCAGCAGCTTAGTCGCAGGGGGGAACATTCAGTACTTC
clone_size: NA; d_call: NA; v_call: TRBV7-9; j_call: TRBJ1-5; cdr3_aa: CASSSVDQPQHF; cdr3_nt: TGTGCCAGCAGCTCGGTGGATCAGCCCCAGCATTTT
clone_size: NA; d_call: NA; v_call: TRBV21-1; j_call: TRBJ1-6; cdr3_aa: CASSAGVQGENSPLHF; cdr3_nt: TGTGCCAGCAGCGCGGGGGTGCAGGGGGAAAATTCACCCCTCCACTTT
clone_size: NA; d_call: TRBD1; v_call: TRBV27; j_call: TRBJ1-2; cdr3_aa: CASSSGQGRRGYTF; cdr3_nt: TGTGCCAGCAGTTCCGGACAGGGAAGACGAGGCTACACCTTC
clone_size: NA; d_call: NA; v_call: TRBV5-1; j_call: TRBJ2-7; cdr3_aa: CASSIGPAAEQYF; cdr3_nt: TGCGCCAGCAGCATAGGACCCGCCGCCGAGCAGTACTTC
clone_size: NA; d_call: NA; v_call: TRBV6-1; j_call: TRBJ1-2; cdr3_aa: CASSEAGRGRSLSYGYTF; cdr3_nt: TGTGCCAGCAGTGAAGCGGGCAGGGGAAGGTCTTTGAGCTATGGCTACACCTTC
clone_size: NA; d_call: TRBD1; v_call: TRBV29-1; j_call: TRBJ1-4; cdr3_aa: CSVRGQENEKLFF; cdr3_nt: TGCAGCGTGAGGGGACAGGAAAATGAAAAACTGTTTTTT
clone_size: few; d_call: TRBD2; v_call: TRBV28; j_call: TRBJ2-7; cdr3_aa: CASSLLGLAGATYEQYF; cdr3_nt: TGTGCCAGCAGTCTATTGGGACTAGCGGGAGCCACCTACGAGCAGTACTTC
clone_size: few; d_call: NA; v_call: TRBV28; j_call: TRBJ2-2; cdr3_aa: CASHRAVGTGELFF; cdr3_nt: TGTGCCAGCCATCGGGCGGTGGGCACCGGGGAGCTGTTTTTT
clone_size: NA; d_call: NA; v_call: TRBV20-1; j_call: TRBJ2-7; cdr3_aa: CSASVGGTGFEQYF; cdr3_nt: TGCAGTGCTAGTGTGGGGGGGACAGGATTCGAGCAGTACTTC
clone_size: NA; d_call: TRBD2; v_call: TRBV11-2; j_call: TRBJ2-1; cdr3_aa: CASSLFGLAGINEQFF; cdr3_nt: TGTGCCAGCAGCTTATTTGGACTAGCGGGGATTAATGAGCAGTTCTTC
clone_size: NA; d_call: NA; v_call: TRBV7-9; j_call: TRBJ1-1; cdr3_aa: CASSFAGNLWSNTEAFF; cdr3_nt: TGTGCCAGCAGCTTCGCAGGGAACCTTTGGTCGAACACTGAAGCTTTCTTT
clone_size: NA; d_call: NA; v_call: TRBV7-9; j_call: TRBJ1-5; cdr3_aa: CASSSTGIQPQHF; cdr3_nt: TGTGCCAGCAGCTCAACAGGAATTCAGCCCCAGCATTTT
clone_size: NA; d_call: TRBD2; v_call: TRBV29-1; j_call: TRBJ2-2; cdr3_aa: CSVEWLAGGGELFF; cdr3_nt: TGCAGCGTTGAGTGGCTAGCGGGAGGAGGGGAGCTGTTTTTT
clone_size: few; d_call: NA; v_call: TRBV10-2; j_call: TRBJ1-6; cdr3_aa: CASSDRYNSPLHF; cdr3_nt: TGCGCCAGCAGTGACAGGTATAATTCACCCCTCCACTTT
clone_size: NA; d_call: NA; v_call: TRBV5-1; j_call: TRBJ2-3; cdr3_aa: CASSQLDRDTQYF; cdr3_nt: TGCGCCAGCAGCCAGTTGGACCGGGATACGCAGTATTTT
clone_size: NA; d_call: NA; v_call: TRBV5-1; j_call: TRBJ1-1; cdr3_aa: CASSLEGLNTEAFF; cdr3_nt: TGCGCCAGCAGCTTGGAGGGGTTGAACACTGAAGCTTTCTTT
clone_size: NA; d_call: NA; v_call: TRBV7-3; j_call: TRBJ1-2; cdr3_aa: CASSLHGGLEDGYTF; cdr3_nt: TGTGCCAGCAGCTTACACGGGGGGCTAGAGGATGGCTACACCTTC